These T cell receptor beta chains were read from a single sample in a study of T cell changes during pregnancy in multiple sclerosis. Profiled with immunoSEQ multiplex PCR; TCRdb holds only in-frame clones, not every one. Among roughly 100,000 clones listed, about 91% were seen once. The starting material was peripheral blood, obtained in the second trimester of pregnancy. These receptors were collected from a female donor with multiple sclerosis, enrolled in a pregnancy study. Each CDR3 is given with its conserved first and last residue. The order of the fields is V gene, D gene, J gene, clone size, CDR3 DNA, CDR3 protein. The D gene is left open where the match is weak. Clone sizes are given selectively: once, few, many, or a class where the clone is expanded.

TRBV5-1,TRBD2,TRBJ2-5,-,TGCGCCAGCAGCTTGGGGCGGGGGGCGCGTGAGACCCAGTACTTC,CASSLGRGARETQYF
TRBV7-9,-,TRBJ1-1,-,TGTGCCAGCAGCTTAGCGCAGGGTTTGAACACTGAAGCTTTCTTT,CASSLAQGLNTEAFF
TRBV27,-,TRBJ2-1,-,TGTGCCAGCAGTTTAAGTGTGCGCGATGAGCAGTTCTTC,CASSLSVRDEQFF
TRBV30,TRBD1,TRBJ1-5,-,TGTGCCTGGAGTGTACTTGGTAGTCAGGGGGAGAAAACACCCGACCTCGGCAATCAGCCCCAGCATTTT,CAWSVLGSQGEKTPDLGNQPQHF
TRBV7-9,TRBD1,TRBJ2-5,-,TGTGCCAGCAGCCCCCGGACAGGGCAGGTTCGGACCCAGTACTTC,CASSPRTGQVRTQYF
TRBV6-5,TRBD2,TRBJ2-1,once,TGTGCCAGCAGCCCCTGGCGGGAGGGCCGTAATGAGCAGTTCTTC,CASSPWREGRNEQFF
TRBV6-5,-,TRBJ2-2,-,TGTGCCAGCAGGTCCTCAGTCGGGGAGCTGTTTTTT,CASRSSVGELFF
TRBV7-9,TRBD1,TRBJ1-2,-,TGTGCCAGCAGCAAAAAGGACAGGGACGTCGGGATCTACACCTTC,CASSKKDRDVGIYTF
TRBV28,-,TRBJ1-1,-,TGTGCCAGCAGCTCTGGATGGTCGACAGAGGACACTGAAGCTTTCTTT,CASSSGWSTEDTEAFF
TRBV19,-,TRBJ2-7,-,TGTGCCAGTAGTTCCGGTGAGCGGGTCACCTACGAGCAGTACTTC,CASSSGERVTYEQYF
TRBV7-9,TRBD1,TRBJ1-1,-,TGTGCCAGCAGCTCCCCGGGACTCAGGGGGGCTGAAGCTTTCTTT,CASSSPGLRGAEAFF
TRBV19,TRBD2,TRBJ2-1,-,TGTGCCAGTAGTATCCCGCTAGCGGGAGGGAGGAATGAGCAGTTCTTC,CASSIPLAGGRNEQFF
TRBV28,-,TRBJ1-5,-,TGTGCCAGCAGTCTGGGTGGGGGTGGGGGGAATCAGCCCCAGCATTTT,CASSLGGGGGNQPQHF
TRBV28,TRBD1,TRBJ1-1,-,TGTGCCAGCAGTATGGGGACAGCTAACACTGAAGCTTTCTTT,CASSMGTANTEAFF
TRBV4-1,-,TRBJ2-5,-,TGCGCCAGCACCCGGGTCCTGGGACTTGCACAAGAGACCCAGTACTTC,CASTRVLGLAQETQYF